A selection of T cell receptor beta chains follows, all from one sample in a study of T cells in Graves' hyperthyroidism and ophthalmopathy. TCRdb called the multiplex PCR reads again in MiXCR, with one record for every CDR3 protein. The table lists a few hundred thousand distinct CDR3 sequences, about 21% of them singletons, with 50% in the top ten. Sequences were obtained from blood. The receptors were sampled from a woman between 50 and 59 years old with Graves' hyperthyroidism. CDR3s include the opening cysteine and the closing phenylalanine or tryptophan. D genes are given only for firm matches. Part of the rows lack a size; the others show once, few, many or a class for expanded clones.

cdr3_aa cdr3_nt clone_size j_call d_call cdr3_length v_call
CASSPGPGRQETQYF TGTGCCAGCAGCCCCGGTCCGGGGAGACAAGAGACCCAGTACTTC . TRBJ2-5 . 15 TRBV3-1
CASSRSRDLYNEQFF TGTGCCAGCAGCCGGAGCAGAGACCTCTACAATGAGCAGTTCTTC many TRBJ2-1 . 15 TRBV3-1
CASSLIPGRGGGYTF TGTGCCAGCAGCCTAATCCCCGGGAGGGGCGGTGGCTACACCTTC . TRBJ1-2 . 15 TRBV7-2
CASSPTPGTGKSYTF TGTGCCAGCAGCCCCACCCCCGGGACAGGGAAGAGCTACACCTTC many TRBJ1-2 TRBD1 15 TRBV11-1
CASSDMNIQYF TGCGCCAGCAGTGATATGAACATTCAGTACTTC few TRBJ2-4 . 11 TRBV10-2
CASSTDGGNTEAFF TGTGCCAGCAGTACCGATGGAGGGAACACTGAAGCTTTCTTT . TRBJ1-1 . 14 TRBV6-2/TRBV6-3
CAWSIGQDQPQHF TGTGCCTGGAGTATAGGACAGGATCAGCCCCAGCATTTT many TRBJ1-5 TRBD1 13 TRBV30
CSVGSQGGPYGYTF TGCAGCGTTGGTTCACAGGGGGGGCCCTATGGCTACACCTTC many TRBJ1-2 TRBD1 14 TRBV29-1
CASSFHRISGNTIYF TGTGCCAGCAGTTTTCATAGGATCTCTGGAAACACCATATATTTT many TRBJ1-3 . 15 TRBV12-3/TRBV12-4
CASSRLAGGHTQYF TGCGCCAGCAGTAGACTAGCGGGAGGGCATACGCAGTATTTT many TRBJ2-3 TRBD2 14 TRBV5-1
CASSVAGTDANYGYTF TGTGCCAGCAGCGTAGCGGGGACAGACGCTAACTATGGCTACACCTTC once TRBJ1-2 TRBD1 16 TRBV9
CASTTRSNQPQHF TGTGCCAGCACGACTAGGAGCAATCAGCCCCAGCATTTT . TRBJ1-5 . 13 TRBV6-1
CASSLFRSSGLNTGELFF TGTGCCAGCAGTTTATTTCGGTCGAGCGGGCTGAACACCGGGGAGCTGTTTTTT many TRBJ2-2 . 18 TRBV28
CASSQGGGRAEKLFF TGTGCCAGCAGCCAAGGTGGAGGGAGAGCGGAAAAACTGTTTTTT many TRBJ1-4 . 15 TRBV3-1
CAWSRTQGAEAFF TGTGCCTGGAGCCGGACACAGGGTGCTGAAGCTTTCTTT many TRBJ1-1 . 13 TRBV30
CASSDYEDTQYF TGTGCCAGCAGCGACTACGAGGATACGCAGTATTTT . TRBJ2-3 . 12 TRBV11-2
CASSELDSSTDTQYF TGTGCCAGCAGTGAACTAGACTCTAGCACAGATACGCAGTATTTT . TRBJ2-3 . 15 TRBV6-1
CASSFRNSPLHF TGTGCCAGCAGTTTTAGGAATTCACCCCTCCACTTT many TRBJ1-6 . 12 TRBV27
CASSLPGQGAYGYTF TGTGCCAGCAGTCTACCGGGACAGGGGGCTTATGGCTACACCTTC many TRBJ1-2 TRBD1 15 TRBV28